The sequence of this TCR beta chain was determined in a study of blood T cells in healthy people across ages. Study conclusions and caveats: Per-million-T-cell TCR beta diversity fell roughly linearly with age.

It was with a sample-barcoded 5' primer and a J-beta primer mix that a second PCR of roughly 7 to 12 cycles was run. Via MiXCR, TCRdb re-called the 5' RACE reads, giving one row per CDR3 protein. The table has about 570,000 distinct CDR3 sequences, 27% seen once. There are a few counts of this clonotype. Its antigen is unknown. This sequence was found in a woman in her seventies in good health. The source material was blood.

CDR3: CSARDSGGQGLAFF. Here the CDR3 DNA reads TGCAGTGCTAGAGATTCAGGGGGCCAAGGGTTGGCTTTCTTT. The rearrangement joins TRBV20-1 to TRBJ1-1; 8 positions match TRBD1. The CDR3 covers 14 residues. After removal of 0 bases from V and 11 bases from J, the junction contained 11 bases not matched to a gene. Per the germline V gene, CDR1 is DFQATT and CDR2 is SNEGSKA (reference sequence).